The entry below gives a single T cell receptor beta chain sequence along with its context. Its target is not known. Germline is not matched at one junction end, which may reflect a read error. The germline CDR1 and CDR2 sequences are SGHKS and YYEKEE (reference sequence). The CDR3 covers 17 residues. This specimen belongs to a study of blood T cells in healthy people across ages. Study-level results: Per million T cells, TCR beta diversity dropped roughly linearly as age increased. Naive CD4+ cell counts and diversity both ran higher in long-lived than in aged donors.

A second about 7 to 11 cycle PCR used barcoded and J-beta primers. Sequencing yielded, for each sample, at least 2.5 million paired-end reads carrying CDR3. TCRdb re-called the 5' RACE reads through MiXCR, storing one row per CDR3 protein. The sample shows around 1.7 million distinct CDR3 sequences, approximately 30% of them seen only once. The source of this sequence is a woman in her 30s in good health. This chain uses TRBV5-5 with TRBJ1-4, with a weak D call TRBD1 (5 bases). Sequenced: blood. The CDR3 is CASSSEEIGVTNKKLFF. CDR3 nucleotides: TGTGCCAGCAGCTCTGAGGAGATAGGGGTAACTAATAAAAAACTGTTTTTT. The full variable domain, its missing parts supplied by reference TRBV5-5 and TRBJ1-4, is DAGVTQSPTHLIKTRGQQVTLRCSPISGHKSVSWYQQVLGQGPQFIFQYYEKEERGRGNFPDRFSARQFPNYSSELNVNALLLGDSALYLCASSSEEIGVTNKKLFFGSGTQLSVL.